A single sample gave rise to the 18 T cell receptor beta chains below, sequenced in a study of cytomegalovirus exposure and HLA in healthy donors. A multiplex PCR was run with 60 Vbeta primers and 13 Jbeta primers. Assay used: immunoSEQ multiplex PCR; TCRdb lists only in-frame clones, some missing. The table records about 160,000 clones, 80% to 85% of them present only once. Source material: PBMCs. The receptors originated from a man between 18 and 29 years old in good health and CMV-seronegative.

CDR3: CASSLRGGAYGYTF. In DNA, the CDR3 is TGTGCCAGCAGTTTAAGAGGGGGAGCCTATGGCTACACCTTC. The V call is TRBV28, the J call TRBJ1-2; D may be TRBD1 (6 bases). Trimming stripped 2 bases from V and 4 bases from J, with 11 bases between. The CDR3 is 14 amino acids. Germline values: CDR1 MDHEN, CDR2 SYDVKM.

V is TRBV29-1 and J is TRBJ2-3; perhaps TRBD1 as D (6 bases). CDR3 length: 15 amino acids. CDR1 is SQVTM and CDR2 is ANQGSEA in the germline V gene. The ends were cut back, 5 bases at V and 0 bases at J, with 15 bases in the middle. The CDR3 sequence: CSVQKQGRSTDTQYF. In DNA, the CDR3 is TGCAGCGTTCAAAAACAGGGACGTAGCACAGATACGCAGTATTTT.

This chain links TRBV5-1 with TRBJ1-1, with TRBD1 as a possible D gene (5 bases). Deletions cut 2 bases from V and 1 base from J, with 12 bases between. The CDR3 has 15 amino acids. Germline values: CDR1 SGHRS, CDR2 YFSETQ. The CDR3 DNA reads as TGCGCCAGCAGCTTCCGGACACCTTCGAACACTGAAGCTTTCTTT. It yields the protein CASSFRTPSNTEAFF.

This clone was picked up one time. The chain couples TRBV7-9 to TRBJ2-1; 10 bases align to TRBD2. Trimming at V came to 4 bases and at J to 4 bases, leaving 7 bases not matched to a gene. CDR1 is SEHNR and CDR2 is FQNEAQ in the germline V gene (reference sequence). The length of the CDR3 is 16 residues. The CDR3 DNA is TGTGCCAGCAGCTGGACTCTAGCGGGAGTGTACAATGAGCAGTTCTTC. It is translated as CASSWTLAGVYNEQFF.

This clone has just one count. The chain is built from TRBV29-1 and TRBJ2-1; 7 nucleotides line up with TRBD2. After removal of 7 bases from V and 0 bases from J, the junction contained 6 bases not matched to a gene. This CDR3 spans 14 amino acids. CDR1 SQVTM and CDR2 ANQGSEA come from the germline V gene. The DNA of the CDR3 is TGCAGCGGTGGGGGGGACTTCTCCTACAATGAGCAGTTCTTC. Its protein product is CSGGGDFSYNEQFF.

This clone was detected only once. The rearrangement joins TRBV27 to TRBJ1-1, with 8 bases lining up with TRBD1. The V segment lost 5 bases and the J segment 1 base; nucleotides outside the gene matches: 6. Germline CDR1 MNHEY, CDR2 SMNVEV (reference sequence). The CDR3 consists of 15 residues. CDR3 bases: TGTGCCAGCAGTCGGACAGGGAATAGGAACACTGAAGCTTTCTTT. Translating it yields CASSRTGNRNTEAFF.

This clone has ten or more counts. The chain carries TRBV6-4 and TRBJ1-6; D might be TRBD1 (5 bases). CDR1 is MRHNA, CDR2 SNTAGT, per germline. Trimming shortened V by 2 bases and J by 6 bases, and 5 bases separated the two germline ends. The length of the CDR3 is 13 residues. CDR3 DNA: TGTGCCAGCAGTGACAGGGGTAATTCACCCCTCCACTTT. Translation: CASSDRGNSPLHF.

This clone was counted a few times. This rearrangement joins TRBV10-3 to TRBJ2-2; tentatively, D is TRBD2 (5 bases). Germline loops: CDR1 ENHRY, CDR2 SYGVKD. V lost 4 bases and J lost 7, with 16 bases in between. The CDR3 totals 15 residues. The CDR3 region is CAISGVLAGGGELFF. The CDR3 DNA sequence: TGTGCCATCAGTGGCGTCTTGGCCGGAGGCGGGGAGCTGTTTTTT.

V is TRBV7-2 and J is TRBJ1-4; 8 nucleotides line up with TRBD1. This CDR3 comprises 14 residues. Germline V CDR1 and CDR2: SGHTA, FQGNSA. J gave up 5 bases and V 3 bases, and 2 bases lay outside the gene matches. The CDR3 DNA reads TGTGCCAGCAGCTTCAGGGGGCGCAATGAAAAACTGTTTTTT. This encodes CASSFRGRNEKLFF.

The V call is TRBV6-5, the J call TRBJ1-4; D is uncertain. Trimming stripped 5 bases from V and 7 bases from J, with 5 bases between. This CDR3 contains 11 residues. Germline assignment: CDR1 MNHEY and CDR2 SVGAGI. CDR3 nucleotides: TGTGCCAGCAGTGCGGGTGAAAAACTGTTTTTT. Its protein is CASSAGEKLFF.

The gene calls are TRBV7-6 and TRBJ1-6; D is unresolved. Germline-derived CDR1 and CDR2 are SGHVS and FNYEAQ. V dropped 2 bases and J dropped 8 bases, with 13 bases sitting between them. This CDR3 contains 15 residues. The CDR3 region is CASSLSSGGDSPLHF. DNA for the CDR3: TGTGCCAGCAGCTTATCCTCGGGCGGGGATTCACCCCTCCACTTT. Looking up the rest from reference TRBV7-6 and TRBJ1-6 gives the full variable domain: GAGVSQSPRYKVTKRGQDVALRCDPISGHVSLYWYRQALGQGPEFLTYFNYEAQQDKSGLPNDRFSAERPEGSISTLTIQRTEQRDSAMYRCASSLSSGGDSPLHFGNGTRLTVT.

The chain uses TRBV6-5 and TRBJ2-3; 8 bases are a match to TRBD1. Looked up from germline, CDR1 is MNHEY and CDR2 is SVGAGI. The CDR3 is 13 residues long. The trim removed 6 bases at V and 3 bases at J, leaving 2 bases unmatched. The CDR3 spells CASRRQGTDTQYF. The CDR3 coding sequence is TGTGCCAGCAGAAGACAGGGGACAGATACGCAGTATTTT.

This rearrangement joins TRBV6-5 to TRBJ1-1, with D maybe TRBD1 (6 bases). The CDR3 length is 12 residues. The V gene's germline CDR1 is MNHEY and CDR2 SVGAGI. Between the trimmed V and J ends, which lost 6 bases and 1 base, there was a span of 6 bases. The CDR3 loop reads CASSRGNTEAFF. The CDR3 coding sequence is TGTGCCAGCAGCAGGGGGAACACTGAAGCTTTCTTT.

The sample holds one count of this clone. The V call is TRBV4-1, the J call TRBJ2-2; 9 bases are a match to TRBD1. V shed 2 bases and J 1 base; nucleotides not matched to a gene: 2. The CDR3 extends over 16 amino acids. Germline V lookup: CDR1 MGHRA, CDR2 YSYEKL. This chain's CDR3 is CASSQTGQGNTGELFF. Here the CDR3 DNA reads TGCGCCAGCAGCCAAACGGGACAGGGGAACACCGGGGAGCTGTTTTTT.

The chain recombines TRBV6-1 with TRBJ2-7; D possibly corresponds to TRBD2 (5 bases). The CDR3 contains 13 residues. CDR1 is MNHNS and CDR2 is SASEGT in the germline V gene. The ends were cut back, 5 bases at V and 4 bases at J, with 12 bases in the middle. This CDR3 reads CASSPGSSYEQYF. The CDR3 region has the DNA TGTGCCAGCAGTCCTGGGAGTTCATACGAGCAGTACTTC.

The genes are TRBV11-2 and TRBJ1-1; TRBD1 aligns across 7 bases. CDR3 length equals 14 residues. Trimming at V came to 5 bases and at J to 7 bases, leaving 10 bases not matched to a gene. Per the germline V gene, CDR1 is SGHAT and CDR2 is FQNNGV. The CDR3 sequence: CASSVTGVRGEAFF. In nucleotides, the CDR3 is TGTGCCAGCAGCGTTACAGGGGTTCGGGGTGAAGCTTTCTTT. The full variable domain, with the rest looked up from reference TRBV11-2 and TRBJ1-1, is EAGVAQSPRYKIIEKRQSVAFWCNPISGHATLYWYQQILGQGPKLLIQFQNNGVVDDSQLPKDRFSAERLKGVDSTLKIQPAKLEDSAVYLCASSVTGVRGEAFFGQGTRLTVV.

The chain recombines TRBV6-5 with TRBJ1-2, with 9 bases fitting TRBD1. The CDR3 sequence is 13 residues long. Germline CDR1 and CDR2: MNHEY and SVGAGI. V shed 7 bases, J shed 6 bases, and the junction held 6 bases outside the gene matches. The CDR3 spells CASTTGGGNGYTF. The CDR3, as DNA: TGTGCCAGCACCACAGGGGGCGGCAATGGCTACACCTTC.

The chain employs TRBV7-9 and TRBJ1-1; D perhaps matches TRBD1 (6 bases). Germline V gives CDR1 SEHNR, CDR2 FQNEAQ (reference sequence). CDR3 size: 14 residues. V was pared by 4 bases and J by 3 bases, with 12 bases between. CDR3 protein: CASSYQGRDTEAFF. In DNA form, the CDR3 reads TGTGCCAGCAGCTATCAGGGGCGAGACACTGAAGCTTTCTTT. The full variable domain, with the rest looked up from reference TRBV7-9 and TRBJ1-1, is DTGVSQNPRHKITKRGQNVTFRCDPISEHNRLYWYRQTLGQGPEFLTYFQNEAQLEKSRLLSDRFSAERPKGSFSTLEIQRTEQGDSAMYLCASSYQGRDTEAFFGQGTRLTVV.